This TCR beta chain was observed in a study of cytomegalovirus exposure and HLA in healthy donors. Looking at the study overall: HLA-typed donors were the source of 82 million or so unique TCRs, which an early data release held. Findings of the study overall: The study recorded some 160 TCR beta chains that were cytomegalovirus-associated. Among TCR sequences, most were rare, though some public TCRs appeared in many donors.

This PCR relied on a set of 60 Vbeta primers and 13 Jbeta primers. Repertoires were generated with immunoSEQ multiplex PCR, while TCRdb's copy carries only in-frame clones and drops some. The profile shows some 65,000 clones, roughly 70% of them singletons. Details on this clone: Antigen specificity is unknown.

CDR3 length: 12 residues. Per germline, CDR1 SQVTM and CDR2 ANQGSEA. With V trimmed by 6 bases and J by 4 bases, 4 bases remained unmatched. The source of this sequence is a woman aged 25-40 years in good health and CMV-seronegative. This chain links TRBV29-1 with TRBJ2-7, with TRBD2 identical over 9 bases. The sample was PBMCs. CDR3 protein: CSVDAGGYEQYF. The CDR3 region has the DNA TGCAGCGTCGACGCGGGGGGGTACGAGCAGTACTTC.